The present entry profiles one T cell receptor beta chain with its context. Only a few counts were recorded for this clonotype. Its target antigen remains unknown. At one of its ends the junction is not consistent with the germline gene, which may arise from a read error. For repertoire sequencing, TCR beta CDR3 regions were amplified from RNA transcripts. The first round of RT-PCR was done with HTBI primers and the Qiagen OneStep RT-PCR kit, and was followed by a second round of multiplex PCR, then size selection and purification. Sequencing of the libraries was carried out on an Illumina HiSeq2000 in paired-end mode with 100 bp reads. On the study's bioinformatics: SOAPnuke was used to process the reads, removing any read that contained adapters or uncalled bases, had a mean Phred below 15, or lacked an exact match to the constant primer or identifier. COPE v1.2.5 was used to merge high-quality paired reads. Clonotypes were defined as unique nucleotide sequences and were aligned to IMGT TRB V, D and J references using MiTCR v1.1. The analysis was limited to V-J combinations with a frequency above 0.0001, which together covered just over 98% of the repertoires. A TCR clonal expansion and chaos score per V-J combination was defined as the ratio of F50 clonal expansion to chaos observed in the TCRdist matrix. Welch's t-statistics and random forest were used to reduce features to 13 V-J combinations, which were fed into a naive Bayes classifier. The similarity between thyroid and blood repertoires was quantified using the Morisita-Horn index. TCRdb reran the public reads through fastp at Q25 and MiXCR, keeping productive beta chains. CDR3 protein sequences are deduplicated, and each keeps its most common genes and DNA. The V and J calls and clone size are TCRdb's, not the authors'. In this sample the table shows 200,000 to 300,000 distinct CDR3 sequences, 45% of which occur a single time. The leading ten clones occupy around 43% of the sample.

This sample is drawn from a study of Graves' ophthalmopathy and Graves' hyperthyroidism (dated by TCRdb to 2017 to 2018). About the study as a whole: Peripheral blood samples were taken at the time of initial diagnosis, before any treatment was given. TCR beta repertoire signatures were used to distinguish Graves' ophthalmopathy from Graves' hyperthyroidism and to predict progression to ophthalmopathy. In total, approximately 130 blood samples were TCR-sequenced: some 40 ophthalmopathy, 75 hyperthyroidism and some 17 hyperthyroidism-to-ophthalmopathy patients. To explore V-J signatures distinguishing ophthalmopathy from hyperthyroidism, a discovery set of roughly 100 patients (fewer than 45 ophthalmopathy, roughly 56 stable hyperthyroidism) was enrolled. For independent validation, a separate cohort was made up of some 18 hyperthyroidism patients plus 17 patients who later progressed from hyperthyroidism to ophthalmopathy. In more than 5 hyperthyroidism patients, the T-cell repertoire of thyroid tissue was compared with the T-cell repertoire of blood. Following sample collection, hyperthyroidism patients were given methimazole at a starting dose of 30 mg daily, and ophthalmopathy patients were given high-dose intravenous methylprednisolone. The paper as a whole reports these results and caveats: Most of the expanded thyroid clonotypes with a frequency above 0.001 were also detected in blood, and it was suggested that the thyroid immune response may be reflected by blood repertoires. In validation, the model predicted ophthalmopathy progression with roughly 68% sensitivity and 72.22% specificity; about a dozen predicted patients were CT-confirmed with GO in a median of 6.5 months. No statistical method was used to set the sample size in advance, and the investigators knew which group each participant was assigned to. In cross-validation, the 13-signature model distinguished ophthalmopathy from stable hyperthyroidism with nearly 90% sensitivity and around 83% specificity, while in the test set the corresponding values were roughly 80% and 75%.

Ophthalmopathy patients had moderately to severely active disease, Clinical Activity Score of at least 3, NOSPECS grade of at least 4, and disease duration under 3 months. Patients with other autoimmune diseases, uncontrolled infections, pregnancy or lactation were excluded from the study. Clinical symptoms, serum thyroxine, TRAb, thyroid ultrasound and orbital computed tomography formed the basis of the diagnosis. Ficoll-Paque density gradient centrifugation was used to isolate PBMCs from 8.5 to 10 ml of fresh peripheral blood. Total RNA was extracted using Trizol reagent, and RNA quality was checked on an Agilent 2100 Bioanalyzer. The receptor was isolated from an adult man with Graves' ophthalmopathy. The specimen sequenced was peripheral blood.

In nucleotide form, the sequence is TGTGCCAGCAGTACGAGTAGCGCCTACGAGCAGTACTTC. It codes for CASSTSSAYEQYF. In this chain, TRBV10-3 is recombined with TRBJ2-7, with TRBD2 tentatively as D gene (5 bases match). CDR1 is given as ENHRY and CDR2 as SYGVKD, both from the germline V gene. The CDR3, from cysteine to phenylalanine, totals 13 residues. Only the CDR3 region is kept as DNA, spanning 39 bases read in frame from base 1.